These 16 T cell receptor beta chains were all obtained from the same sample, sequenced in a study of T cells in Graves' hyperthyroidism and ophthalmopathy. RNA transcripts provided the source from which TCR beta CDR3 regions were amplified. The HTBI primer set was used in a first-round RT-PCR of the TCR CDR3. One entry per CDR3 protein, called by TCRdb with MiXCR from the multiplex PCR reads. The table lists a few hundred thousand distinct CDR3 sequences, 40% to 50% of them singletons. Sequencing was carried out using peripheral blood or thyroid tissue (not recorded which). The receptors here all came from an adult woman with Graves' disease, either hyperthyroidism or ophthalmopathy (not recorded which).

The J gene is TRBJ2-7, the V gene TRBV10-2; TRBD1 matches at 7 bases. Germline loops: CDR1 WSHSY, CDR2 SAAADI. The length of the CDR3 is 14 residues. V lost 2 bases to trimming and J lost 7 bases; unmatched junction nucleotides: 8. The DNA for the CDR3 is TGCGCCAGCAGTGAGCCGAAACAGGGGTCGGAGCAGTACTTC. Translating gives CASSEPKQGSEQYF.

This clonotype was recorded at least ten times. As DNA, the CDR3 is TGCAGCGTTTCGAACAGCGTCATGAACACTGAAGCTTTCTTT. It translates to CSVSNSVMNTEAFF. This sequence joins TRBV29-1 and TRBJ1-1; unclear D gene. The CDR3 is 14 residues long. CDR1 and CDR2 from the germline V gene are SQVTM and ANQGSEA. Trimming took 5 bases from V and 0 from J, leaving 13 bases between them.

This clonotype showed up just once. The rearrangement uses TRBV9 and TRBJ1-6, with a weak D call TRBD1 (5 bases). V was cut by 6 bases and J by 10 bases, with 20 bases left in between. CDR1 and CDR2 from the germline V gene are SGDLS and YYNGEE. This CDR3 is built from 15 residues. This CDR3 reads CASNRGSARESPLHF. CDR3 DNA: TGTGCCAGCAATAGGGGAAGCGCTCGGGAGTCACCCCTCCACTTT.

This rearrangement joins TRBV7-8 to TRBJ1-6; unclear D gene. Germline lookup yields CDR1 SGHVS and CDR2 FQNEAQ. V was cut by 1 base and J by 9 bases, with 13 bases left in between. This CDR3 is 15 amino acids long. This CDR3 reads CASSLGGGTGSPLHF. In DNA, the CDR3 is TGTGCCAGCAGCTTAGGGGGAGGTACCGGTTCACCCCTCCACTTT.

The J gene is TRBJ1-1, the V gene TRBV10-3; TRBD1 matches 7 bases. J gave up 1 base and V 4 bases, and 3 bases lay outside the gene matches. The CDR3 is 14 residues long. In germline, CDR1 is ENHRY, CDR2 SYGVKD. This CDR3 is CAISVTGRNTEAFF. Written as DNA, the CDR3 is TGTGCCATCAGTGTGACAGGGCGGAACACTGAAGCTTTCTTT.

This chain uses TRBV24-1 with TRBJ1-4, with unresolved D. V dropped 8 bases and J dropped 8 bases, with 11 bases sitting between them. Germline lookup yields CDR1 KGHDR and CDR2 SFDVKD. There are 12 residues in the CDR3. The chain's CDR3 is CATISIREKLFF. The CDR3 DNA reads TGTGCCACCATTAGTATCCGGGAAAAACTGTTTTTT.

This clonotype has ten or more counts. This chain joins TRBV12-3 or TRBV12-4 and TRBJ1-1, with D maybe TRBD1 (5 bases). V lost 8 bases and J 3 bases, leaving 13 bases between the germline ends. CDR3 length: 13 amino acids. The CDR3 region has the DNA TGTGCCAGCGGACTTCGGGGGGACACTGAAGCTTTCTTT. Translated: CASGLRGDTEAFF.

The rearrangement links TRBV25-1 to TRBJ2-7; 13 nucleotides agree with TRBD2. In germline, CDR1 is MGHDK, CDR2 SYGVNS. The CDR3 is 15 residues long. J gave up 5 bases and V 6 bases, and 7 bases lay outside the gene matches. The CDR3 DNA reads TGTGCCAGCAGCAGCATCGGACTAGCGGGAGACGAGCAGTACTTC. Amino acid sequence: CASSSIGLAGDEQYF.

The CDR3 here is CASSVGQINSPLHF. Here the CDR3 DNA reads TGCGCCAGCAGCGTGGGACAGATTAATTCACCCCTCCACTTT. The rearrangement uses TRBV5-1 and TRBJ1-6; 7 bases map to TRBD1. The CDR3 spans 14 residues. Unmatched junction bases numbered 4, after V lost 4 bases and J lost 6 bases. Germline lookup yields CDR1 SGHRS and CDR2 YFSETQ.

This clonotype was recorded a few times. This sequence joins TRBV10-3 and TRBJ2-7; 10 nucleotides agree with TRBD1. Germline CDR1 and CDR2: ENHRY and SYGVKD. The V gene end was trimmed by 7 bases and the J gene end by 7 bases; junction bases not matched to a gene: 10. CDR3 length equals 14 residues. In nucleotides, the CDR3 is TGTGCCATCACCTCGGGACAGGGGCAATGGGAGCAGTACTTC. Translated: CAITSGQGQWEQYF.

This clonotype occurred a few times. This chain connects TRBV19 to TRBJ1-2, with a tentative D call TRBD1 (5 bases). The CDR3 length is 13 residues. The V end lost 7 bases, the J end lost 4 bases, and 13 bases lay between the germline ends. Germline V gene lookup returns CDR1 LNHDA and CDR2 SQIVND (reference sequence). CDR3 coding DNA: TGTGCCAGTAAGACAGACGCTAGCTATGGCTACACCTTC. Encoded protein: CASKTDASYGYTF.

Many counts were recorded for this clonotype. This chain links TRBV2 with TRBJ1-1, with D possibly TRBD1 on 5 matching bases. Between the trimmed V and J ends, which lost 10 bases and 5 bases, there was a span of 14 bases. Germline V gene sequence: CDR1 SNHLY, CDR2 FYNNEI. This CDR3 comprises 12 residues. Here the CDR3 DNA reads TGTGCCACCGCGTGGGGCCTTACTGAAGCTTTCTTT. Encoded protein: CATAWGLTEAFF.

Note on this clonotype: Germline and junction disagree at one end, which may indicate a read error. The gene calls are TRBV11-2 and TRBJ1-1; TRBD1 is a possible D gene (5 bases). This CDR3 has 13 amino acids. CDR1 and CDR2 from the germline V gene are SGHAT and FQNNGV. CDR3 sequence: CASSRGASTEAFF. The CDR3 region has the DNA TGCGCCAGCAGCAGAGGGGCGAGCACTGAAGCTTTCTTT.

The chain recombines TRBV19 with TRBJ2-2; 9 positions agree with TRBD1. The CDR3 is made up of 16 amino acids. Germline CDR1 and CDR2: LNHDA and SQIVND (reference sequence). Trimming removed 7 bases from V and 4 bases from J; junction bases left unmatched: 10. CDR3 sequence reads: CASNIRADRGTGELFF. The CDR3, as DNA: TGTGCCAGTAATATTCGCGCGGACAGGGGCACCGGGGAGCTGTTTTTT.

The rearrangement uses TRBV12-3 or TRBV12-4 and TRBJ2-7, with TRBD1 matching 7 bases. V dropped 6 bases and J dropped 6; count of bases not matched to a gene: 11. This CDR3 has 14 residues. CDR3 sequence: CASRQAGGHIEQYF. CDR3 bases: TGTGCCAGCAGGCAAGCAGGGGGTCACATCGAGCAGTACTTC.

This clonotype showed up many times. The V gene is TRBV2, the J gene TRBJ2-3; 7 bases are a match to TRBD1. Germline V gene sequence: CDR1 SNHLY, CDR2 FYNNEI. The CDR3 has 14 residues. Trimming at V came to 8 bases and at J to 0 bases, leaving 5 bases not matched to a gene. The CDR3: CASSTDRSTDTQYF. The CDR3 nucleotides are TGTGCCAGCTCAACGGACAGGAGCACAGATACGCAGTATTTT. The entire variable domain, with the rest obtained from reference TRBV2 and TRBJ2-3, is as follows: EPEVTQTPSHQVTQMGQEVILRCVPISNHLYFYWYRQILGQKVEFLVSFYNNEISEKSEIFDDQFSVERPDGSNFTLKIRSTKLEDSAMYFCASSTDRSTDTQYFGPGTRLTVL.